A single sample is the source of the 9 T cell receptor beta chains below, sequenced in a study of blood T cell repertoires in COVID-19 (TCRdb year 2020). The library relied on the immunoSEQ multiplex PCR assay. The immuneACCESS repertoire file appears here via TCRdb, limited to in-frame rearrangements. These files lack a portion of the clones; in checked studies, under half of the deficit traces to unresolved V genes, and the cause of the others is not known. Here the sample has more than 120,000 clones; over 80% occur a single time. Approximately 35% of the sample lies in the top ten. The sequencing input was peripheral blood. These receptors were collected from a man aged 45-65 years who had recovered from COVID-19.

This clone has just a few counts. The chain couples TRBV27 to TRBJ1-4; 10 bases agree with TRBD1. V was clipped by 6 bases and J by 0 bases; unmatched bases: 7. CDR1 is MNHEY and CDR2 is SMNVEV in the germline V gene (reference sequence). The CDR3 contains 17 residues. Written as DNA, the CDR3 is TGTGCCAGCAGGGGGACAGGGGTTACCACAACTAATGAAAAACTGTTTTTT. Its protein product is CASRGTGVTTTNEKLFF.

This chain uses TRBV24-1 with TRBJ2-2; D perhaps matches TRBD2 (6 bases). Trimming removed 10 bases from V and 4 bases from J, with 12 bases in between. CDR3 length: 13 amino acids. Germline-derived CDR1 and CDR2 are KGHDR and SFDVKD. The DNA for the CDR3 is TGTGCCACAAGAGGAGGGGCCACCGGGGAGCTGTTTTTT. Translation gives CATRGGATGELFF.

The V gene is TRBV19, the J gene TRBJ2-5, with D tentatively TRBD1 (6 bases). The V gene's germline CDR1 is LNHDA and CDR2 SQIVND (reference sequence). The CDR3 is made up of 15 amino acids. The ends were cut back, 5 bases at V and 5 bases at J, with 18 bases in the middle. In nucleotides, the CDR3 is TGTGCCAGTAGTCTAGGGACACCCGTGGGGGAGACCCAGTACTTC. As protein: CASSLGTPVGETQYF.

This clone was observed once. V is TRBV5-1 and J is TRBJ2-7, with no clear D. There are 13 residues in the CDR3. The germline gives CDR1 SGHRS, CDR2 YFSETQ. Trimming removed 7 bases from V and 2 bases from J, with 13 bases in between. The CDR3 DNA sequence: TGCGCCAGCTCCCCGAGGCTCGCCTACGAGCAGTACTTC. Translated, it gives CASSPRLAYEQYF.

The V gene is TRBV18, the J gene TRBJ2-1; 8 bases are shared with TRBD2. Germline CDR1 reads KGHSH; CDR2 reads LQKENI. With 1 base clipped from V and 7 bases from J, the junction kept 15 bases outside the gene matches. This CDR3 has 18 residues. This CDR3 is CASSPLNPSAGGGNEQFF. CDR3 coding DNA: TGTGCCAGCTCACCACTGAATCCCTCGGCGGGGGGTGGGAATGAGCAGTTCTTC.

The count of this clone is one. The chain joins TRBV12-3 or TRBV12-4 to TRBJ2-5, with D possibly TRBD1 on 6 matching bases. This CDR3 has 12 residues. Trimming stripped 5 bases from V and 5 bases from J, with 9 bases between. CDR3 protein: CASSLGQETQYF. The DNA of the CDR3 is TGTGCCAGCAGTCTCGGACAGGAGACCCAGTACTTC.

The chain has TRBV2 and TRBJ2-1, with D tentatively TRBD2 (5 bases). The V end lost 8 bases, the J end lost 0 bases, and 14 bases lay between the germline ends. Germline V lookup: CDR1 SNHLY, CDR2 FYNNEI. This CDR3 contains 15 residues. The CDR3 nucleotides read TGTGCCAGCTCCACTACTGGGAGCTCCTACAATGAGCAGTTCTTC. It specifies CASSTTGSSYNEQFF. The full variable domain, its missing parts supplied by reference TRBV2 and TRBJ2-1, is EPEVTQTPSHQVTQMGQEVILRCVPISNHLYFYWYRQILGQKVEFLVSFYNNEISEKSEIFDDQFSVERPDGSNFTLKIRSTKLEDSAMYFCASSTTGSSYNEQFFGPGTRLTVL.

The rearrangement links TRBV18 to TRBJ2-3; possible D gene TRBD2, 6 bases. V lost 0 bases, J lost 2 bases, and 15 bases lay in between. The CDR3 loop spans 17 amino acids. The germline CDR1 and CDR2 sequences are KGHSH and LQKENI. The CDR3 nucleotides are TGTGCCAGCTCACCACCGGGGCTAGCGAGTGACACAGATACGCAGTATTTT. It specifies CASSPPGLASDTDTQYF.

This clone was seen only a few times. This CDR3 reads CASSQGEASGQETQYF. The CDR3 DNA reads as TGTGCCAGCAGCCAAGGCGAGGCTAGTGGCCAAGAGACCCAGTACTTC. J is TRBJ2-5 and V is TRBV4-2; D uncertain. V lost 1 base and J lost 1, with 13 bases in between. The CDR3 covers 16 residues. In germline, CDR1 is LGHNA, CDR2 YNFKEQ.